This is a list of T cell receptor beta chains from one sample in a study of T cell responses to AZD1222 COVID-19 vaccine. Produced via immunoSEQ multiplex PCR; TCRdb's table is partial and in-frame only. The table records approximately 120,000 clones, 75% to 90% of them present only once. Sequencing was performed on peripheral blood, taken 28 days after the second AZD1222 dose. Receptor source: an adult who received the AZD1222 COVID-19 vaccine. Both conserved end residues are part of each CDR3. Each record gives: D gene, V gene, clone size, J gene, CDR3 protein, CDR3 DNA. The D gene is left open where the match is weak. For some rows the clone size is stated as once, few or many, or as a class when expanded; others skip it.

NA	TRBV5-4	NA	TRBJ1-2	CASSLDRGLGYGYTF	TGTGCCAGCAGCTTGGATCGGGGGCTAGGGTATGGCTACACCTTC
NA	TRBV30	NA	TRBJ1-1	CAWSVFGGTEAFF	TGTGCCTGGAGTGTGTTCGGCGGCACTGAAGCTTTCTTT
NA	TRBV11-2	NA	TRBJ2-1	CASSLGLGTYNEQFF	TGTGCCAGCAGCTTGGGACTGGGAACCTACAATGAGCAGTTCTTC
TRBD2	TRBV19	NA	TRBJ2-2	CASTRGGRITGELFF	TGTGCCAGTACGCGGGGGGGTCGTATCACCGGGGAGCTGTTTTTT
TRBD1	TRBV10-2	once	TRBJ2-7	CASRVPTGAYEQYF	TGCGCCAGCAGAGTCCCAACAGGGGCCTACGAGCAGTACTTC
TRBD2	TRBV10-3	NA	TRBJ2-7	CAISVSGTGGPGPHEQYF	TGTGCCATCAGTGTAAGCGGGACGGGGGGGCCTGGCCCCCACGAGCAGTACTTC
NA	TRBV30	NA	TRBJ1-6	CAWSDDPARVNSPLHF	TGTGCCTGGAGTGACGACCCGGCTAGGGTAAATTCACCCCTCCACTTT
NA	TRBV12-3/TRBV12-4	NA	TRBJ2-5	CASKIQGRETQYF	TGTGCCAGCAAAATCCAGGGGCGGGAGACCCAGTACTTC
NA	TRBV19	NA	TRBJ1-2	CASRERRDRYTF	TGTGCCAGTAGGGAAAGGCGCGACCGCTACACCTTC
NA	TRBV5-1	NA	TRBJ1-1	CASSLDGPGSTEAFF	TGCGCCAGCAGCTTAGACGGGCCAGGGAGCACTGAAGCTTTCTTT
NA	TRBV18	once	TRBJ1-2	CASSGDSNYGYTF	TGTGCCAGCTCCGGCGACAGTAACTATGGCTACACCTTC
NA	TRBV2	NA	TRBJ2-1	CASTGVNEQFF	TGTGCCAGCACAGGGGTGAATGAGCAGTTCTTC
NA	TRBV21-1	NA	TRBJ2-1	CASSKGENEQFF	TGTGCCAGCAGCAAAGGGGAGAATGAGCAGTTCTTC
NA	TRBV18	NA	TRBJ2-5	CASSTTSPGVGNVETQYF	TGTGCCAGCTCAACAACATCACCTGGAGTGGGGAACGTGGAGACCCAGTACTTC
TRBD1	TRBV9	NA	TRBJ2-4	CASSAGRTGGNIQYF	TGTGCCAGCAGCGCCGGAAGGACAGGGGGCAACATTCAGTACTTC
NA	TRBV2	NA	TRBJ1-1	CASSEYSGVGTEAFF	TGTGCCAGCAGTGAGTACAGTGGGGTTGGCACTGAAGCTTTCTTT
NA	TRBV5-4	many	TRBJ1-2	CASSLIRGGSPYGYTF	TGTGCCAGCAGCTTGATCAGGGGAGGCAGCCCGTATGGCTACACCTTC
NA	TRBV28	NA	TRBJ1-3	CASSFFLHNSGNTIYF	TGTGCCAGCAGTTTTTTCCTCCACAACTCTGGAAACACCATATATTTT
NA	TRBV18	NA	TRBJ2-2	CASSPTDHPNTGELFF	TGTGCCAGCTCACCAACTGACCATCCGAACACCGGGGAGCTGTTTTTT
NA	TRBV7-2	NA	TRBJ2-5	CASSLTPGQETQYF	TGTGCCAGCAGCTTGACTCCGGGCCAGGAGACCCAGTACTTC
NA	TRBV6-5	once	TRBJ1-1	CASSSPRENTEAFF	TGTGCCAGCAGTTCCCCCCGGGAGAACACTGAAGCTTTCTTT
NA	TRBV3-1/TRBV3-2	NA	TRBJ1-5	CASSQGDGGQPQHF	TGTGCCAGCAGCCAAGGGGACGGAGGTCAGCCCCAGCATTTT
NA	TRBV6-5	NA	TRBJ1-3	CASSYSITSGNTIYF	TGTGCCAGCAGTTACTCGATCACTTCTGGAAACACCATATATTTT
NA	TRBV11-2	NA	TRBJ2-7	CASSTSPGPSYEQYF	TGTGCCAGCAGCACAAGTCCGGGACCCAGCTACGAGCAGTACTTC
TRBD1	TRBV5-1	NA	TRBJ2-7	CASSLDRVDYEQYF	TGCGCCAGCTCGCTGGACAGGGTGGACTACGAGCAGTACTTC
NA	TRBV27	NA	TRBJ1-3	CASSWWGPGNTIYF	TGTGCCAGCAGCTGGTGGGGACCCGGAAACACCATATATTTT
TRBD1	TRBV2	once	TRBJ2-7	CASGTGDYEQYF	TGTGCCAGCGGGACAGGGGACTACGAGCAGTACTTC
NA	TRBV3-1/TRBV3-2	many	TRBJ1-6	CASSHHSEDSSYNSPLHF	TGTGCCAGCAGCCACCACTCGGAGGATAGCTCCTATAATTCACCCCTCCACTTT
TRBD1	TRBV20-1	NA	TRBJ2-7	CSASGQGAIYEQYF	TGCAGTGCTAGTGGACAGGGGGCGATATACGAGCAGTACTTC
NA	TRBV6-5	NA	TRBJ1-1	CASLGGRGAFF	TGTGCCAGCTTGGGTGGGAGGGGAGCTTTCTTT
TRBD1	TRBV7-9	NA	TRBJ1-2	CASSFTGTGDVGYTF	TGTGCCAGCAGCTTCACCGGGACAGGGGACGTCGGCTACACCTTC
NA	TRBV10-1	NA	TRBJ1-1	CASSQGLNTEAFF	TGCGCCAGCAGTCAAGGTCTTAACACTGAAGCTTTCTTT
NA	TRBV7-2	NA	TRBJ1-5	CASSLARGTNQPQHF	TGTGCCAGCAGCTTAGCGCGGGGCACTAATCAGCCCCAGCATTTT
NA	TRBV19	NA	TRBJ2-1	CASSISTWRVKTQGSYNEQFF	TGTGCCAGTAGTATATCTACTTGGCGGGTCAAAACTCAAGGCTCCTACAATGAGCAGTTCTTC
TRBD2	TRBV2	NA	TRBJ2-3	CASLRPGLAGANTQYF	TGTGCCAGCCTGAGACCGGGACTAGCAGGGGCCAATACGCAGTATTTT
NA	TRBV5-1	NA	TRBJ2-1	CASSRGWDEQFF	TGCGCCAGCAGCCGGGGGTGGGATGAGCAGTTCTTC
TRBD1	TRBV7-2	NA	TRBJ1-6	CASSPGTGPRTLHF	TGTGCCAGCAGCCCCGGGACAGGGCCGAGAACCCTCCACTTT
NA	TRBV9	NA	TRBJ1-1	CASSPDEGTEAFF	TGTGCCAGCAGCCCCGACGAGGGCACTGAAGCTTTCTTT
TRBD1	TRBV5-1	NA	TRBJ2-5	CASSPNSGQGDKTQYF	TGCGCCAGCAGCCCAAACTCGGGACAGGGGGATAAGACCCAGTACTTC
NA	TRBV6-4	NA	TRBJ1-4	CASSDSTGTNEKLFF	TGTGCCAGCAGTGACTCAACGGGAACTAATGAAAAACTGTTTTTT
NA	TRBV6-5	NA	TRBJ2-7	CASSRMPIYEQYF	TGTGCCAGCTCCCGGATGCCAATCTACGAGCAGTACTTC
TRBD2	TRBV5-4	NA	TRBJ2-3	CASSFGVSSGGADTQYF	TGTGCCAGCAGCTTTGGGGTATCTAGCGGGGGGGCAGATACGCAGTATTTT
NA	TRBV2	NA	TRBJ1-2	CASSEESGHGYTF	TGTGCCAGCAGTGAAGAATCAGGGCATGGCTACACCTTC
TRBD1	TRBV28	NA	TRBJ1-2	CASSFGRGQDYGYTF	TGTGCCAGCAGTTTCGGTAGGGGGCAGGACTATGGCTACACCTTC
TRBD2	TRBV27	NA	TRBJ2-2	CASSRLGTSANTGELFF	TGTGCCAGCAGTCGACTCGGGACTAGCGCTAACACCGGGGAGCTGTTTTTT
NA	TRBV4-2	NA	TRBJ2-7	CASAREWTAPYEQYF	TGTGCCAGCGCTCGGGAGTGGACAGCTCCGTACGAGCAGTACTTC
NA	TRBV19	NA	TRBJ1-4	CASQSGAILEKLFF	TGTGCCAGTCAAAGTGGGGCCATACTCGAAAAACTGTTTTTT
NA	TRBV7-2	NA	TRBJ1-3	CASSPGGNTIYF	TGTGCCAGCAGCCCCGGAGGAAACACCATATATTTT
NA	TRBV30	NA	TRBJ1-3	CAWSLERSGNTIYF	TGTGCCTGGAGCCTGGAGCGCTCTGGAAACACCATATATTTT
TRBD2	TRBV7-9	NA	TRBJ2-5	CASSFWASGNQETQYF	TGTGCCAGCAGCTTCTGGGCTAGCGGAAACCAAGAGACCCAGTACTTC
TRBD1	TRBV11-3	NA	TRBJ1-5	CASDEQGVENQPQHF	TGTGCCAGCGACGAACAGGGGGTAGAGAATCAGCCCCAGCATTTT